The entry that follows covers one T cell receptor beta chain sequence. Its specificity is not known. This record comes from a study of shared clonotypes between healthy human individuals. General study results and limits: Sequencing of the sorted subsets was shown by rarefaction to be incomplete despite large depth. Donor clonotype sharing was expected to depend on sequencing depth.

Clones were sequenced by immunoSEQ multiplex PCR, and TCRdb holds only the in-frame ones, with some missing. The sample yields around 1.4 million clones, approximately 98.5% seen once. Trimming took 7 bases from V and 5 from J, leaving 17 bases between them. The germline gives CDR1 WSHSY, CDR2 SAAADI. The CDR3 contains 14 residues. Sequencing was carried out using naive CD4+ T cells sorted from blood. Subset in this sample: CD45RA+ positively selected. The sequence derives from a man aged 25 to 40 in good health. The chain employs TRBV10-2 and TRBJ1-1; D may be TRBD1 (6 bases). The CDR3 is CASIPTGAGTEAFF. The CDR3, as DNA: TGCGCCAGCATCCCGACAGGCGCGGGGACTGAAGCTTTCTTT.